This T cell receptor beta chain originates from a study of blood T cell repertoires in COVID-19. Across the whole study: Sample material is recorded as cDNA or gDNA derived from T cells, B-cell-depleted T cells, or PBMCs.

This CDR3 contains 13 residues. Trimming removed 6 bases from V and 3 bases from J, with 12 bases in between. Original data processing: Reference gene primers were amplified, and this amplification served to estimate nucleated cell counts. Some clones are missing from TCRdb's copy, which holds only in-frame ones; the method was immunoSEQ multiplex PCR. That table furnishes V, J and clone size, whereas the DNA furnished D and trimming. The sample lists more than 140,000 clones, roughly 82% occurring once. Sequencing was performed on peripheral blood. The chain combines TRBV12-3 or TRBV12-4 with TRBJ2-7; D remains unclear. The receptor comes from a woman aged 45-65 years in a cohort sampled during active or convalescent COVID-19. Written as DNA, the CDR3 is TGTGCCAGCAGCTCAACAGAAAACTACGAGCAGTACTTC. Translated: CASSSTENYEQYF.